This record concerns one T cell receptor beta chain sequence. Some clones are missing from TCRdb's copy, which holds only in-frame ones; the method was immunoSEQ multiplex PCR. The sample records approximately 59,000 clones, 70% to 90% being singletons. V lost 5 bases to trimming and J lost 2 bases; unmatched junction nucleotides: 6. CDR1 SGHVS and CDR2 FQNEAQ come from the germline V gene. This CDR3 is 15 amino acids long. This specimen belongs to a study of technical replicates of blood from a few donors. The chain employs TRBV7-8 and TRBJ1-3, with 7 bases aligning to TRBD1. The source is a human donor in good health. Some clones in this sample may be carry-over from other donors' samples. The sequenced material came from PBMCs. The CDR3 region is CASSAGQLPGNTIYF. As DNA, the CDR3 is TGTGCCAGCAGCGCGGGACAGCTTCCTGGAAACACCATATATTTT.